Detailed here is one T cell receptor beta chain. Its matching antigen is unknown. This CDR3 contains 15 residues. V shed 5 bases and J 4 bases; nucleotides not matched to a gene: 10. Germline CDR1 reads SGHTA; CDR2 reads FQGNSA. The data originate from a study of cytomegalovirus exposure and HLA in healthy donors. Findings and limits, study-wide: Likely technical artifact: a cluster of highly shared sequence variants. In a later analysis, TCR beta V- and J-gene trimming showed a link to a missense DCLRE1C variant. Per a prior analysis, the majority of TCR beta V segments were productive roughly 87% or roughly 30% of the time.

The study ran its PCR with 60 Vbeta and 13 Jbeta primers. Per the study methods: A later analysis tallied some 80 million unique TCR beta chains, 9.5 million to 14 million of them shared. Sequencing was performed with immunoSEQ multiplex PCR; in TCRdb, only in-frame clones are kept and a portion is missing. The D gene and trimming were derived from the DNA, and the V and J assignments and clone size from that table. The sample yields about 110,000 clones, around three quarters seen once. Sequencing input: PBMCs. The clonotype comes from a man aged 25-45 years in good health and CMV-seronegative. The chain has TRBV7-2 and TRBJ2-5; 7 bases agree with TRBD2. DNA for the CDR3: TGTGCCAGCAGCGGCTCGGTGGGGGAGGGAGAGACCCAGTACTTC. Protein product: CASSGSVGEGETQYF. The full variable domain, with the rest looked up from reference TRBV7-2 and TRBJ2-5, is GAGVSQSPSNKVTEKGKDVELRCDPISGHTALYWYRQSLGQGLEFLIYFQGNSAPDKSGLPSDRFSAERTGGSVSTLTIQRTQQEDSAVYLCASSGSVGEGETQYFGPGTRLLVL.